Shown below are 20 T cell receptor beta chains from a single sample sequenced in a study of cytomegalovirus exposure and HLA in healthy donors. Amplification used 60 Vbeta primers and 13 Jbeta primers. TCRdb's copy holds only in-frame clones and misses some; the assay was immunoSEQ multiplex PCR. The sample records about 120,000 clones, roughly 82% being singletons. Sequences were obtained from PBMCs. The source of these receptors is a man aged 35-49 years in good health and CMV-seropositive.

The chain carries TRBV28 and TRBJ2-1; the match to TRBD2 covers 9 bases. After removal of 5 bases from V and 7 bases from J, the junction contained 9 bases not matched to a gene. Looked up from germline, CDR1 is MDHEN and CDR2 is SYDVKM. The CDR3 totals 15 residues. Here the CDR3 reads CASSPASGTPNEQFF. DNA of the CDR3: TGTGCCAGCAGTCCGGCTAGCGGGACACCAAATGAGCAGTTCTTC.

The chain couples TRBV5-1 to TRBJ2-3; 10 bases align to TRBD2. The CDR3 contains 18 residues. Germline V gives CDR1 SGHRS, CDR2 YFSETQ. Losses at the gene ends were 0 bases for V and 2 bases for J; bases not matched to a gene: 9. The CDR3 here is CASSLAGSSGGATDTQYF. The CDR3 nucleotides read TGCGCCAGCAGCTTGGCCGGTTCGAGCGGGGGGGCCACAGATACGCAGTATTTT.

CDR3 bases: TGCGCCAGCAGCTCCAGGGGGCCGTCCTACAATGAGCAGTTCTTC. Residues: CASSSRGPSYNEQFF. This chain joins TRBV5-1 and TRBJ2-1, with 8 bases aligning to TRBD1. Germline V gene data show CDR1 as SGHRS and CDR2 as YFSETQ. The J segment lost 1 base and the V segment lost 3 bases, leaving 3 bases of the junction unmatched. CDR3 size: 15 residues.

The table lists this clone with a count of one. V gene TRBV20-1 combines with J gene TRBJ2-5; no reliable D call. The CDR3 is made up of 11 amino acids. In germline, CDR1 is DFQATT, CDR2 SNEGSKA (reference sequence). The V and J ends lost 3 bases and 4 bases respectively, with 6 bases between them. CDR3 sequence (DNA): TGCAGTGCTAGTCTAGGAGAGACCCAGTACTTC. It specifies CSASLGETQYF.

This clone qualifies as medium-sized (0.01 to 0.1%). Other DNA sequences in this sample translate to the same CDR3. The chain is built from TRBV5-4 and TRBJ2-2, with D possibly being TRBD1 (5 bases). V dropped 2 bases and J dropped 6 bases, with 11 bases sitting between them. Germline V CDR1 and CDR2: SGHNT, YYREEE (reference sequence). The CDR3 runs to 14 residues. The CDR3 is CASSLGVSAGELFF. CDR3 bases: TGTGCCAGCAGCTTAGGGGTGTCGGCCGGGGAGCTGTTTTTT.

The rearrangement joins TRBV9 to TRBJ2-1; no definite D call. The CDR3 spans 15 residues. Germline V gene sequence: CDR1 SGDLS, CDR2 YYNGEE. V lost 4 bases, J lost 2 bases, and 13 bases lay in between. In DNA form, the CDR3 reads TGTGCCAGCAGCCTCTTAAGCGATACCTACAATGAGCAGTTCTTC. Protein sequence: CASSLLSDTYNEQFF.

This clone has just one count. The CDR3 DNA reads TGTGCCATCAGTGAGTCGACCGGGGGTGGAGAGACCCAGTACTTC. Its protein product is CAISESTGGGETQYF. The chain is built from TRBV10-3 and TRBJ2-5, with TRBD2 as a possible D gene (6 bases). The CDR3 is 15 amino acids. Trimming shortened V by 0 bases and J by 4 bases, and 12 bases separated the two germline ends. CDR1 and CDR2 (germline): ENHRY, SYGVKD.

The J gene is TRBJ1-5, the V gene TRBV7-9; maybe TRBD1 (6 bases). Germline values: CDR1 SEHNR, CDR2 FQNEAQ (reference sequence). V was cut by 5 bases and J by 4 bases, with 9 bases left in between. The CDR3 loop spans 13 amino acids. In DNA, the CDR3 is TGTGCCAGCAGCCAGGACAGAAATCAGCCCCAGCATTTT. It codes for CASSQDRNQPQHF.

V usage is TRBV28 and J usage is TRBJ2-3; 8 nucleotides agree with TRBD2. Germline-derived CDR1 and CDR2 are MDHEN and SYDVKM. The CDR3 consists of 13 residues. The J segment lost 6 bases and the V segment lost 5 bases, leaving 4 bases of the junction unmatched. The CDR3 region has the DNA TGTGCCAGCAGTGGGACTAGTTCGGATACGCAGTATTTT. Translating it yields CASSGTSSDTQYF.

The chain is built from TRBV30 and TRBJ1-5, with 9 bases fitting TRBD1. The CDR3 is 15 residues long. V lost 1 base and J lost 4; bases outside the gene matches: 5. Germline V lookup: CDR1 GTSNPN, CDR2 SVGIG (reference sequence). The CDR3 nucleotides read TGTGCCTGGAGTGCCGGGACAGGGAATAATCAGCCCCAGCATTTT. It is translated as CAWSAGTGNNQPQHF.

In its sample, this clone was seen once. The V gene is TRBV6-6, the J gene TRBJ1-1; TRBD1 aligns across 7 bases. Germline values: CDR1 MNHNY, CDR2 SVGAGI (reference sequence). J lost 5 bases, V lost 2 bases, and 2 bases had no gene match. The CDR3 sequence is 13 residues long. The CDR3, as DNA: TGTGCCAGCAGTTACAGGGGGCGGACTGAAGCTTTCTTT. This encodes CASSYRGRTEAFF.

This sequence joins TRBV27 and TRBJ2-1, with TRBD2 identical over 12 bases. Losses at the gene ends were 5 bases for V and 3 bases for J; bases not matched to a gene: 8. The CDR3 contains 17 residues. The germline gives CDR1 MNHEY, CDR2 SMNVEV (reference sequence). CDR3 DNA sequence: TGTGCCAGCAGTCGCAGACTAGCGGGAGAGATCTACAATGAGCAGTTCTTC. This translates into CASSRRLAGEIYNEQFF.

The CDR3 DNA is TGTGCCAGTAGTCAAGGGGGGACAGGGAACTACGAGCAGTACTTC. It translates to CASSQGGTGNYEQYF. V is TRBV19 and J is TRBJ2-7; TRBD1 matches 9 bases. J was trimmed by 3 bases and V by 5 bases; bases with no gene match: 8. This CDR3 comprises 15 residues. Germline lookup yields CDR1 LNHDA and CDR2 SQIVND (reference sequence).

This chain uses TRBV11-2 with TRBJ2-3, with 7 nucleotides matching TRBD2. Germline trimming cut 5 bases from V and 2 bases from J; bases unmatched to any gene: 10. Germline V gene data show CDR1 as SGHAT and CDR2 as FQNNGV. This CDR3 contains 16 residues. The CDR3 DNA reads as TGTGCCAGCAGCCGGGTGGGGGGGGTCCCCACAGATACGCAGTATTTT. This translates into CASSRVGGVPTDTQYF.

The gene calls are TRBV7-6 and TRBJ1-1; TRBD1 matches 8 bases. Germline CDR1 is SGHVS and CDR2 is FNYEAQ. The V segment lost 10 bases and the J segment 2 bases; nucleotides outside the gene matches: 12. This CDR3 is 15 amino acids long. This chain's CDR3 is CATEAPGGPNTEAFF. CDR3 DNA: TGTGCCACCGAAGCTCCAGGGGGCCCAAACACTGAAGCTTTCTTT.

The chain couples TRBV7-9 to TRBJ2-5, with D possibly matching TRBD2 (7 bases). This CDR3 has 13 amino acids. V was clipped by 3 bases and J by 4 bases, with 9 bases between them. In germline, CDR1 is SEHNR, CDR2 FQNEAQ (reference sequence). DNA of the CDR3: TGTGCCAGCAGCTTGGGGGGGCCAGAGACCCAGTACTTC. Its translation: CASSLGGPETQYF.

The V and J genes are TRBV6-6 and TRBJ1-4; tentatively, D is TRBD1 (5 bases). V lost 0 bases to trimming and J lost 6 bases, with 5 bases between them. This CDR3 is built from 13 residues. Germline V gives CDR1 MNHNY, CDR2 SVGAGI (reference sequence). CDR3: CASSYSGHEKLFF. The CDR3 DNA sequence: TGTGCCAGCAGTTACTCGGGGCATGAAAAACTGTTTTTT.

The rearrangement uses TRBV5-4 and TRBJ2-2; possible D gene TRBD2, 5 bases. This CDR3 spans 16 amino acids. Germline assignment: CDR1 SGHNT and CDR2 YYREEE (reference sequence). Trimming removed 0 bases from V and 3 bases from J, with 12 bases in between. CDR3 bases: TGTGCCAGCAGCTTGGGCCCGGGAATCGACACCGGGGAGCTGTTTTTT. As protein: CASSLGPGIDTGELFF.

The chain employs TRBV5-1 and TRBJ2-3; D is unresolved. Between the trimmed V and J ends, which lost 4 bases and 0 bases, there was a span of 12 bases. CDR1 is SGHRS, CDR2 YFSETQ, per germline. This CDR3 is built from 15 residues. For the CDR3, the DNA is TGCGCCAGCAGCCCGGGTCCAAGCAGCACAGATACGCAGTATTTT. It codes for CASSPGPSSTDTQYF.

The chain carries TRBV10-3 and TRBJ1-4, with D unclear. CDR3 length: 15 residues. The V gene's germline CDR1 is ENHRY and CDR2 SYGVKD. Trimming took 0 bases from V and 6 from J, leaving 11 bases between them. The CDR3 region has the DNA TGTGCCATCAGTGAGTCGGGCGCAGAAGATGAAAAACTGTTTTTT. This translates into CAISESGAEDEKLFF.